The 15 T cell receptor beta chains below all came from one sample that was sequenced in a study of cytomegalovirus exposure and HLA in healthy donors. Researchers ran the PCR with 60 Vbeta and 13 Jbeta primers. Libraries were prepared by immunoSEQ multiplex PCR; TCRdb keeps only in-frame clonotypes and omits some of them. The table has around 90,000 clones, 86% seen once; the top ten hold roughly 8.3%. Sequencing input: PBMCs. These receptors originate from a man in his thirties or forties in good health and CMV-seropositive.

The V gene is TRBV19, the J gene TRBJ2-1, with 8 bases matching TRBD2. The junction had 4 bases not matched to a gene; V was cut back by 3 bases and J by 0 bases. Germline CDR1 LNHDA, CDR2 SQIVND (reference sequence). The CDR3 covers 16 residues. The CDR3 region is CASSMVAGSSYNEQFF. The CDR3 DNA sequence: TGTGCCAGTAGTATGGTAGCGGGGAGCTCCTACAATGAGCAGTTCTTC. Using reference TRBV19 and TRBJ2-1 for the parts outside the CDR3, the full variable domain is DGGITQSPKYLFRKEGQNVTLSCEQNLNHDAMYWYRQDPGQGLRLIYYSQIVNDFQKGDIAEGYSVSREKKESFPLTVTSAQKNPTAFYLCASSMVAGSSYNEQFFGPGTRLTVL.

A remark on this clone: A read error may produce the germline difference seen at one junction end. The chain links TRBV27 to TRBJ1-6; D remains unclear. From germline, CDR1 is MNHEY and CDR2 SMNVEV (reference sequence). The CDR3 extends over 16 amino acids. CDR3 sequence (DNA): TGTGCCAGCAGTCTATCCGGGAATAGAGGGCGCTCACCCCTCCACTTT. It encodes CASSLSGNRGRSPLHF.

The rearrangement joins TRBV28 to TRBJ2-5, with D maybe TRBD1 (6 bases). V lost 5 bases and J lost 1, with 11 bases in between. CDR3 length: 14 amino acids. Germline CDR1 MDHEN, CDR2 SYDVKM. The CDR3 here is CASSHNRVQETQYF. The CDR3 DNA reads TGTGCCAGCAGTCATAACAGGGTCCAAGAGACCCAGTACTTC.

Here the CDR3 DNA reads TGTGCCAGCAGTTTCCCGGACAGGGGGGAGACCCAGTACTTC. Translated, it gives CASSFPDRGETQYF. The rearrangement uses TRBV28 and TRBJ2-5; TRBD1 matches 10 bases. The CDR3 runs 14 residues. CDR1 and CDR2 (germline): MDHEN, SYDVKM. The V and J ends lost 3 bases and 5 bases, in that order; junction bases with no gene match: 3.

V usage is TRBV27 and J usage is TRBJ1-5; the match to TRBD1 covers 8 bases. The CDR3 loop spans 16 amino acids. Germline V CDR1 and CDR2: MNHEY, SMNVEV (reference sequence). J gave up 2 bases and V 7 bases, and 10 bases lay outside the gene matches. The CDR3 here is CASTPMADRGNQPQHF. CDR3 nucleotide sequence: TGTGCCAGCACACCCATGGCGGACAGGGGCAATCAGCCCCAGCATTTT.

The chain joins TRBV28 to TRBJ1-1, with D tentatively TRBD1 (6 bases). The CDR3 length is 15 residues. V was clipped by 7 bases and J by 3 bases, with 18 bases between them. Germline assignment: CDR1 MDHEN and CDR2 SYDVKM. This CDR3 is CASNTAGAIHTEAFF. The CDR3 coding sequence is TGTGCCAGCAATACCGCGGGGGCGATTCACACTGAAGCTTTCTTT.

This chain connects TRBV28 to TRBJ2-1; D possibly corresponds to TRBD2 (6 bases). Germline assignment: CDR1 MDHEN and CDR2 SYDVKM. The V end lost 6 bases, the J end lost 0 bases, and 12 bases lay between the germline ends. The CDR3 sequence is 15 residues long. CDR3 residues: CASSGSGSSYNEQFF. Written as DNA, the CDR3 is TGTGCCAGCAGCGGTAGCGGTAGCTCCTACAATGAGCAGTTCTTC. The variable domain in full, with the rest retrieved from reference TRBV28 and TRBJ2-1, is DVKVTQSSRYLVKRTGEKVFLECVQDMDHENMFWYRQDPGLGLRLIYFSYDVKMKEKGDIPEGYSVSREKKERFSLILESASTNQTSMYLCASSGSGSSYNEQFFGPGTRLTVL.

This chain links TRBV5-1 with TRBJ2-7, with 8 bases identical to TRBD1. J lost 4 bases, V lost 4 bases, and 4 bases had no gene match. From germline, CDR1 is SGHRS and CDR2 YFSETQ. The length of the CDR3 is 13 residues. In DNA form, the CDR3 reads TGCGCCAGCAGCCAGGACAGGGCGTACGAGCAGTACTTC. Protein product: CASSQDRAYEQYF.

The chain recombines TRBV28 with TRBJ2-1, with D possibly matching TRBD2 (5 bases). V was trimmed by 7 bases and J by 5 bases, leaving 21 bases between them. Germline lookup yields CDR1 MDHEN and CDR2 SYDVKM. CDR3 length: 16 amino acids. In nucleotides, the CDR3 is TGTGCCAGCACTCATCTAGCTGCGAATACCGACAATGAGCAGTTCTTC. Its translation is CASTHLAANTDNEQFF.

Here the CDR3 DNA reads TGTGCCAGCAGCTTAGCGCAACAGGGGCCTCGCACAGATACGCAGTATTTT. Translating gives CASSLAQQGPRTDTQYF. The chain combines TRBV7-9 with TRBJ2-3, with 7 bases fitting TRBD1. Germline CDR1 SEHNR, CDR2 FQNEAQ (reference sequence). Trimming took 0 bases from V and 1 from J; bases not matched to a gene: 7. This CDR3 has 17 residues.

The chain carries TRBV16 and TRBJ1-5, with TRBD1 as a possible D gene (6 bases). This CDR3 contains 15 residues. V shed 0 bases and J shed 6 bases, with 12 bases lying between them. From germline, CDR1 is KGHSY and CDR2 FQNENV. CDR3 coding DNA: TGTGCCAGCAGCCAATCGACAGGTGTGGGTCAGCCCCAGCATTTT. Amino acid sequence: CASSQSTGVGQPQHF.

This chain connects TRBV18 to TRBJ2-1, with TRBD1 matching over 7 bases. Germline loops: CDR1 KGHSH, CDR2 LQKENI. CDR3 length: 16 amino acids. V shed 2 bases and J 0 bases; nucleotides not matched to a gene: 4. The CDR3 spells CASSPNRDSSYNEQFF. As DNA, the CDR3 is TGTGCCAGCTCACCAAACCGGGACAGCTCCTACAATGAGCAGTTCTTC.

The chain carries TRBV6-1 and TRBJ2-7; D is perhaps TRBD2 (6 bases). Germline V gene lookup returns CDR1 MNHNS and CDR2 SASEGT. CDR3 size: 14 residues. V was pared by 7 bases and J by 2 bases, with 15 bases between. In nucleotides, the CDR3 is TGTGCCAGCAAACGACTAGTAACCGCCTACGAGCAGTACTTC. It translates to CASKRLVTAYEQYF.

The DNA for the CDR3 is TGTGCCAGCAGTTTGGCCCAACAGGGGATCAGCTACGAGCAGTACTTC. Translating gives CASSLAQQGISYEQYF. V is TRBV28 and J is TRBJ2-7, with 7 bases that match TRBD1. Trimming cost V 3 bases and J 3 bases; bases outside gene matches: 11. The CDR3 contains 16 residues. Germline V gives CDR1 MDHEN, CDR2 SYDVKM.

This CDR3 reads CAIRGLAGAGDEQFF. In DNA form, the CDR3 reads TGTGCCATCAGGGGACTAGCGGGGGCCGGCGATGAGCAGTTCTTC. The V gene is TRBV10-3, the J gene TRBJ2-1; 14 nucleotides line up with TRBD2. The CDR3 is made up of 15 amino acids. V lost 6 bases to trimming and J lost 8 bases; unmatched junction nucleotides: 6. Germline lookup yields CDR1 ENHRY and CDR2 SYGVKD.